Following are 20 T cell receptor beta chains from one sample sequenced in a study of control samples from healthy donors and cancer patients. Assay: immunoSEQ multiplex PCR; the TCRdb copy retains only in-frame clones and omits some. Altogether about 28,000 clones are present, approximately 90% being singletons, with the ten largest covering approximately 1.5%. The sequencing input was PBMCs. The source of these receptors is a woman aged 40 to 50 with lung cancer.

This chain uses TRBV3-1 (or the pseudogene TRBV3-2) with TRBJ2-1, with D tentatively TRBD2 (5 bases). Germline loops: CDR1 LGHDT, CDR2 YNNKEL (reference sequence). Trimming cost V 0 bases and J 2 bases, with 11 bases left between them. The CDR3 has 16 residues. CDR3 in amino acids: CASSQDRGQPYNEQFF. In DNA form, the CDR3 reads TGTGCCAGCAGCCAAGATCGGGGTCAGCCCTACAATGAGCAGTTCTTC.

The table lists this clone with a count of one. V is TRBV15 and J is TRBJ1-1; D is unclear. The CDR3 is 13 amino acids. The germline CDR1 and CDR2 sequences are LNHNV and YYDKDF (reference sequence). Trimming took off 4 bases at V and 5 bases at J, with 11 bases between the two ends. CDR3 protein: CATSKARWTEAFF. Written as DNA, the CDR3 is TGTGCCACCAGCAAGGCAAGGTGGACTGAAGCTTTCTTT.

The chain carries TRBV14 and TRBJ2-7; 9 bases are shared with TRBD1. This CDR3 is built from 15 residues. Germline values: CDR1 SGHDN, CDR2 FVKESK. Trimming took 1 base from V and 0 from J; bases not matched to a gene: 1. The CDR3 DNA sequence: TGTGCCAGCAGCCAAGGGACAGGGGTCTCCTACGAGCAGTACTTC. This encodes CASSQGTGVSYEQYF.

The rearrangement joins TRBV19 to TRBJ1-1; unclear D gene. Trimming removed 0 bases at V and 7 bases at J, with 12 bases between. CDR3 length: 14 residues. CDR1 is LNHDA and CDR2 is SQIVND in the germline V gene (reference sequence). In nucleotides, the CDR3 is TGTGCCAGTAGTATAGATCTTGAAGGGTTTGAAGCTTTCTTT. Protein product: CASSIDLEGFEAFF.

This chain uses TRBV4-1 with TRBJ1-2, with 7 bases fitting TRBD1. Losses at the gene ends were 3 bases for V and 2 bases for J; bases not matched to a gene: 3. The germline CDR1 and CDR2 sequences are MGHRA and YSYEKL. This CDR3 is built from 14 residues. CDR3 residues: CASSHATGNYGYTF. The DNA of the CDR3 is TGCGCCAGCAGCCATGCGACAGGGAACTATGGCTACACCTTC.

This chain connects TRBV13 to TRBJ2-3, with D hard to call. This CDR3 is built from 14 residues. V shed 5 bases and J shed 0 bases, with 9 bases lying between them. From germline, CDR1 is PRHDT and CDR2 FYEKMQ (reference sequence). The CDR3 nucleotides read TGTGCCAGCAGCCCGCCGCTTAGCACAGATACGCAGTATTTT. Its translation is CASSPPLSTDTQYF.

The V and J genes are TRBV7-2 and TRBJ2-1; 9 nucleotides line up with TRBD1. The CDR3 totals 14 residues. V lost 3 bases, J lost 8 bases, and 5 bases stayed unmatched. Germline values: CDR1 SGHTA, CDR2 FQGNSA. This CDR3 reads CASSFGTGLDEQFF. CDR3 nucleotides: TGTGCCAGCAGCTTCGGGACAGGGCTTGATGAGCAGTTCTTC. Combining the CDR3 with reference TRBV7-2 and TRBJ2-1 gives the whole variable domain GAGVSQSPSNKVTEKGKDVELRCDPISGHTALYWYRQSLGQGLEFLIYFQGNSAPDKSGLPSDRFSAERTGGSVSTLTIQRTQQEDSAVYLCASSFGTGLDEQFFGPGTRLTVL.

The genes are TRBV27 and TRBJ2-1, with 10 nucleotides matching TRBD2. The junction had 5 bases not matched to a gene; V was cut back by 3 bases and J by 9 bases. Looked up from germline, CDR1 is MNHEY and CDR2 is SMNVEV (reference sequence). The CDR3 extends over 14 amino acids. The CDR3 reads CASSFLAGDGEQFF. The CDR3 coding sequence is TGTGCCAGCAGTTTTCTAGCGGGGGACGGTGAGCAGTTCTTC.

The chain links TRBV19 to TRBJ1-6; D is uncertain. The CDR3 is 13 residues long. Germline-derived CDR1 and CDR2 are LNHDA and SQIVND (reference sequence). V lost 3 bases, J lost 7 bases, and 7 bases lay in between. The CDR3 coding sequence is TGTGCCAGTAGTATTTTAGGAAATTCACCCCTCCACTTT. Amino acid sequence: CASSILGNSPLHF. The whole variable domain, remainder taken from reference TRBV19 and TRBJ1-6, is DGGITQSPKYLFRKEGQNVTLSCEQNLNHDAMYWYRQDPGQGLRLIYYSQIVNDFQKGDIAEGYSVSREKKESFPLTVTSAQKNPTAFYLCASSILGNSPLHFGNGTRLTVT.

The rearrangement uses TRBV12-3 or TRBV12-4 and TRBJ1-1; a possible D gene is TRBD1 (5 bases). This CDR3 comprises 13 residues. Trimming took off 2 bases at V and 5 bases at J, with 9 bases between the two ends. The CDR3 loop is CASSLWSGTEAFF. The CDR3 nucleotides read TGTGCCAGCAGTTTATGGTCAGGGACTGAAGCTTTCTTT.

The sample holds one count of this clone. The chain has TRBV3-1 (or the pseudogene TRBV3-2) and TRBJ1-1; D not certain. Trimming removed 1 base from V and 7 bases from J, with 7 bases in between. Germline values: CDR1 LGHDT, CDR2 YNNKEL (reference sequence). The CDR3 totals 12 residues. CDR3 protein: CASSQVLGEAFF. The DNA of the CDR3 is TGTGCCAGCAGCCAAGTATTGGGTGAAGCTTTCTTT.

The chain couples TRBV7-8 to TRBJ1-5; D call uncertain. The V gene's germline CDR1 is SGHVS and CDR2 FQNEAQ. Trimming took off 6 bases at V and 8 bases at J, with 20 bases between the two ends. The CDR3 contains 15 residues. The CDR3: CASSRDGLGLEPQHF. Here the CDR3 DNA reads TGTGCCAGCAGTCGAGACGGGTTGGGGTTGGAGCCCCAGCATTTT. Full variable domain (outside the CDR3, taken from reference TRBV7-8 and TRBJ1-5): GAGVSQSPRYKVAKRGQDVALRCDPISGHVSLFWYQQALGQGPEFLTYFQNEAQLDKSGLPSDRFFAERPEGSVSTLKIQRTQQEDSAVYLCASSRDGLGLEPQHFGDGTRLSIL.

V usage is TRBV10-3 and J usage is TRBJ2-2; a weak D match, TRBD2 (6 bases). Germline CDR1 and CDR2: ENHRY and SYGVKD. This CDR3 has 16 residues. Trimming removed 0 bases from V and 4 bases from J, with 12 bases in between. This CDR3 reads CAISESRGRATGELFF. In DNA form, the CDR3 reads TGTGCCATCAGTGAGTCGCGGGGCCGGGCCACCGGGGAGCTGTTTTTT.

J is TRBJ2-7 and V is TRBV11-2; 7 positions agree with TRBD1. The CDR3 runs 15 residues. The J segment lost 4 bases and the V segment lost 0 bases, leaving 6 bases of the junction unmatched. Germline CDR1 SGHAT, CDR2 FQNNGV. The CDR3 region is CASSLEGTVRYEQYF. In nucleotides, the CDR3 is TGTGCCAGCAGCTTAGAAGGGACAGTCAGATACGAGCAGTACTTC.

In DNA form, the CDR3 reads TGTGCCAGCTCCCAACGATTAGGACAGGGTGCTGACTATGGCTACACCTTC. The encoded protein is CASSQRLGQGADYGYTF. The chain links TRBV18 to TRBJ1-2; TRBD1 matches at 8 bases. With V trimmed by 6 bases and J by 3 bases, 15 bases remained unmatched. The CDR3 sequence is 17 residues long. Germline V gives CDR1 KGHSH, CDR2 LQKENI.

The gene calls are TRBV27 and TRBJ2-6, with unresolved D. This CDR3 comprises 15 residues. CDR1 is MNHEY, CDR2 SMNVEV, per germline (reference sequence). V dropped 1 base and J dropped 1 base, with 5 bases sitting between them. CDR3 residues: CASSLLGSGANVLTF. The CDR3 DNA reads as TGTGCCAGCAGTTTATTAGGGTCTGGGGCCAACGTCCTGACTTTC.

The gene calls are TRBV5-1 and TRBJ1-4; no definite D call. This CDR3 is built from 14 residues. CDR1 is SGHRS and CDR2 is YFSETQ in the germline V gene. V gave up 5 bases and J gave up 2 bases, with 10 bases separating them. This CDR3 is CASRDGPTNEKLFF. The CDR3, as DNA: TGCGCCAGCAGGGACGGACCTACTAATGAAAAACTGTTTTTT.

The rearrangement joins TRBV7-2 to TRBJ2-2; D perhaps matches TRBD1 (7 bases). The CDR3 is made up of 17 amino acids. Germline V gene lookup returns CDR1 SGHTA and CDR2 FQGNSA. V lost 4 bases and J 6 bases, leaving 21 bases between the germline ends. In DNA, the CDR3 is TGTGCCAGCAGCTCGGAGGGAACACAGGGGACTCCCGGGGAGCTGTTTTTT. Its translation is CASSSEGTQGTPGELFF.

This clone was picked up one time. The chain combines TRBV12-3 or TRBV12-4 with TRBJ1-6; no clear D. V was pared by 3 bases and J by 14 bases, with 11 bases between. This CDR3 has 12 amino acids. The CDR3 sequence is CASSLGLWSLHF. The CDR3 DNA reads TGTGCCAGCAGTTTGGGCCTCTGGTCCCTCCACTTT.

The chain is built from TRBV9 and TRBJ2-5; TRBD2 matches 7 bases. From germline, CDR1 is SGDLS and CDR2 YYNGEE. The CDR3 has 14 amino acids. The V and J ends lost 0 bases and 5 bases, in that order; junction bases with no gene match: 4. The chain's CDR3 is CASSVGGLKETQYF. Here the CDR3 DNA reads TGTGCCAGCAGCGTAGGGGGACTAAAGGAGACCCAGTACTTC.